Listed below are T cell receptor beta chains from one sample, sequenced in a study of identical twins. MiXCR was run by TCRdb on the 5' RACE reads, yielding one entry per CDR3 protein. This sample yields a few hundred thousand distinct CDR3 sequences, of which approximately 10% are seen a single time; approximately 3.2% belongs to the top ten. These data were also reused for a study on yellow fever vaccine responses in identical twins.

The sample comprised PBMCs. The receptors come from a woman under 30 in good health. Each CDR3 is given with its conserved first and last residue. Fields, in order: D gene, J gene, V gene, clone size, CDR3 DNA, CDR3 protein. D genes are given only for firm matches. For some rows the clone size is stated as once, few or many, or as a class when expanded; others skip it.

>.|TRBJ2-7|TRBV7-2|few
TGTGCCAGCAGCCCCAGTCAGGGCCCCTACGAGCAGTACTTC
CASSPSQGPYEQYF
>.|TRBJ2-3|TRBV27|.
TGTGCCAGCAGTCGGGACCTCCCCACAGATACGCAGTATTTT
CASSRDLPTDTQYF
>.|TRBJ2-2|TRBV6-5|.
TGTGCCAGTACAGGGTCCGGGGAGCTGTTTTTT
CASTGSGELFF
>TRBD1|TRBJ2-6|TRBV11-2|few
TGTGCCAGCAGGGATCACAGGGGCAACCCTGGGGCCAACGTCCTGACTTTC
CASRDHRGNPGANVLTF
>.|TRBJ2-1|TRBV28|.
TGTGCCACCTTGAGTCGTGGGGTGTCCTCCAATGAGCAGTTCTTC
CATLSRGVSSNEQFF
>.|TRBJ2-1|TRBV7-9|.
TGTGCCAGCAGCCCTCCTGCTTACAATGAGCAGTTCTTC
CASSPPAYNEQFF
>TRBD1|TRBJ2-1|TRBV27|many
TGTGCCAGCAGCCTCGACAGGGTAACTGAGCAGTTCTTC
CASSLDRVTEQFF
>TRBD1|TRBJ2-7|TRBV27|.
TGTGCCAGCAGTGAACCGACAGGGGCCCCTAACTACGAGCAGTACTTC
CASSEPTGAPNYEQYF
>.|TRBJ2-3|TRBV7-6|few
TGTGCCAGCAGCTTAGGTTCGGGGCCCCCGGATACGCAGTATTTT
CASSLGSGPPDTQYF
>.|TRBJ2-7|TRBV30|.
TGTGCCTGGAGTGTGGCCAGGGGACTTTCCTACGAGCAGTACTTC
CAWSVARGLSYEQYF
>.|TRBJ2-5|TRBV6-1|many
TGTGCCAGCAGATCCGACAGTACGGAGACCCAGTACTTC
CASRSDSTETQYF
>TRBD2|TRBJ2-7|TRBV7-2|.
TGTGCCAGCAGCTTAAGGACTAGCGCTCCTTCCTACGAGCAGTACTTC
CASSLRTSAPSYEQYF